The sequence of this T cell receptor beta chain was determined in a study of STAT3 mutations in large granular lymphocyte leukemia. Study as a whole: Roughly half the longitudinally sequenced T-LGLL patients had canonical STAT3 mutations. Over half of T-LGLL patients had one or more immunosuppressive regimens.

Produced via immunoSEQ multiplex PCR; TCRdb's table is partial and in-frame only. The data show 17,000 or so clones, about 83% seen once. Regarding this clone: No antigen is known for it.

Study conclusions and caveats: In several patients, dominant TCR clone burden exceeded STAT3 mutant burden. Every T-LGLL patient had at least one immunodominant TCRbeta clonotype. Differing intervals and regimens complicate linking therapy response to clone burden.

This clonotype was sampled from a man between 45 and 60 years old with T-cell large granular lymphocyte leukemia. Some clones in this sample may be carry-over from other donors' samples. The sample taken for sequencing was peripheral blood mononuclear cells.

CDR3 coding DNA: TGTGCCAGCAGCTTACCGGGCTACGAGCAGTACTTC. As protein: CASSLPGYEQYF. The V and J genes are TRBV11-1 and TRBJ2-7; D uncertain. V was trimmed by 2 bases and J by 3 bases, leaving 5 bases between them. This CDR3 has 12 residues. Germline V lookup: CDR1 SGHAT, CDR2 FQDESV (reference sequence). Variable domain in full (rest from reference TRBV11-1 and TRBJ2-7): EAEVAQSPRYKITEKSQAVAFWCDPISGHATLYWYRQILGQGPELLVQFQDESVVDDSQLPKDRFSAERLKGVDSTLKIQPAELGDSAMYLCASSLPGYEQYFGPGTRLTVT.